These T cell receptor beta chains were read from a single sample in a study of cytomegalovirus exposure and HLA in healthy donors. The method was immunoSEQ multiplex PCR; TCRdb's version includes in-frame clones alone and lacks a portion of them. This table has 150,000 to 200,000 clones, about 76% appearing once. The sequenced sample consisted of PBMCs. The receptors here all came from a woman in her 40s in good health and CMV-seropositive. CDR3s include the opening cysteine and the closing phenylalanine or tryptophan. Each record gives: clone size, J gene, D gene, V gene, CDR3 protein, CDR3 DNA. A D gene is named only where the DNA matches it firmly. The size field is filled for only some rows; it gives once, few, many or a size class.

.,TRBJ1-2,.,TRBV7-9,CASSLFQEGAGYTF,TGTGCCAGCAGCTTATTTCAGGAGGGTGCTGGCTACACCTTC
.,TRBJ2-3,TRBD1,TRBV5-6,CASTQDRGGDTQYF,TGTGCCAGCACACAGGACAGGGGAGGAGATACGCAGTATTTT
.,TRBJ1-2,TRBD1,TRBV29-1,CSVTDRGGYGYTF,TGCAGCGTTACGGACAGGGGGGGCTATGGCTACACCTTC
.,TRBJ2-5,TRBD1,TRBV4-3,CASSRAGGLETQYF,TGCGCCAGCAGCCGCGCAGGGGGCCTGGAGACCCAGTACTTC
.,TRBJ2-7,TRBD2,TRBV7-9,CASSSSGGPYEQYF,TGTGCCAGCAGCTCCAGCGGGGGGCCGTACGAGCAGTACTTC
.,TRBJ2-7,.,TRBV4-3,CASSPFRSYEQYF,TGCGCCAGCAGCCCCTTTCGGTCCTACGAGCAGTACTTC
.,TRBJ1-2,.,TRBV14,CASSPDSYGYTF,TGTGCCAGCAGTCCTGACAGCTATGGCTACACCTTC
.,TRBJ2-1,.,TRBV11-2,CASSLRVSSYNEQFF,TGTGCCAGCAGCCTGCGGGTAAGCTCCTACAATGAGCAGTTCTTC
.,TRBJ1-3,.,TRBV6-6,CASSKTGDTIYF,TGTGCCAGCAGTAAGACAGGAGACACCATATATTTT
few,TRBJ2-7,TRBD1,TRBV5-4,CASSSDRSSYEQYF,TGTGCCAGCAGCTCGGACAGGAGCTCCTACGAGCAGTACTTC
.,TRBJ2-3,.,TRBV7-9,CASIPMGGTDTQYF,TGTGCCAGCATCCCCATGGGAGGTACAGATACGCAGTATTTT